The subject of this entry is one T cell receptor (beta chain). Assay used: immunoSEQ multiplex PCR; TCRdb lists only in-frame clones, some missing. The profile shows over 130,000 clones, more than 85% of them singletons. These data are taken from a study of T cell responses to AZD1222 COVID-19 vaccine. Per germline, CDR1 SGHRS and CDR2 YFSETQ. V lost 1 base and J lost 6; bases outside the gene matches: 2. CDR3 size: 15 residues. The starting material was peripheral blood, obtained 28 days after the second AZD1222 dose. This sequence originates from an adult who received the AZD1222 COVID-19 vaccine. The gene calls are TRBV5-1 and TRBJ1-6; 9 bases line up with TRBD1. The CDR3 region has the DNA TGCGCCAGCAGCTTGCAACAGGGGGCTAATTCACCCCTCCACTTT. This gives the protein CASSLQQGANSPLHF.